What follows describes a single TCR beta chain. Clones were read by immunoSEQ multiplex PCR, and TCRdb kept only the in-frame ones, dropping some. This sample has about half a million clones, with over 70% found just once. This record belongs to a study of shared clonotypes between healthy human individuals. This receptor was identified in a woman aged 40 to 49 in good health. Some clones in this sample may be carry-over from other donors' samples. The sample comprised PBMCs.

The CDR3: CASSLVADFSYGYTF. Here the CDR3 DNA reads TGCGCCAGCAGCTTGGTGGCCGATTTCTCCTATGGCTACACCTTC. The chain has TRBV5-1 and TRBJ1-2; no clear D. Germline V CDR1 and CDR2: SGHRS, YFSETQ. V lost 0 bases, J lost 4 bases, and 13 bases lay in between. This CDR3 has 15 amino acids.